Sequencing of this T cell receptor beta chain was carried out in a study of beta chain features in type 1 diabetes. Trimming left V 6 bases short and J 7 bases short, with 10 bases between. Germline CDR1 reads ENHRY; CDR2 reads SYGVKD. This CDR3 region has 12 residues. Notes on the study in general: Among patients with Type 1 diabetes, TCRB CDR3s were moderately but significantly shorter in every one of the four CD4+ subsets.

This clone was picked up a small number of times. Its antigen is currently unknown. Isolated RNA was reverse transcribed in full, so expressed TCRB transcripts were sequenced. Deep immunoSEQ sequencing covered naive, central memory and regulatory T cell samples. Some clones are missing from TCRdb's copy, which holds only in-frame ones; the method was immunoSEQ multiplex PCR. The data hold about 660,000 clones, with about an eighth observed a single time. This TCR derives from a man between 18 and 35 years old with type 1 diabetes. V is TRBV10-3 and J is TRBJ2-1; D may be TRBD1 or TRBD2 (5 bases each). The sequencing sample was made of naive CD4+ T cells from blood. The CDR3 here is CAIRGDGNEQFF. The DNA of the CDR3 is TGTGCCATCAGGGGGGACGGGAATGAGCAGTTCTTC.